This T cell receptor (beta chain) was captured by sequencing in a study of CD8+ T cells in alopecia areata. The study, taken as a whole, reports: Clonality in the scalp and expanded CD8+ clones ranked among the top 100 were significantly decreased by tofacitinib.

The CDR3 has 16 amino acids. In germline, CDR1 is MNHEY, CDR2 SMNVEV (reference sequence). Trimming cost V 1 base and J 7 bases; bases outside gene matches: 9. Treatment here: oral pan-JAK inhibitor, 5-10 mg twice daily. Lesional scalp tissue (obtained by punch biopsy) and peripheral blood were collected from alopecia areata patients. Extraction and reverse transcription of RNA yielded cDNA as the sequencing template. Profiled with immunoSEQ multiplex PCR; TCRdb holds only in-frame clones, not every one. The repertoire has more than 110,000 clones, about 56% of them found once; the top ten carry approximately 15%. Remarks on this clone: Its antigen is undetermined.

The genes are TRBV27 and TRBJ1-5; 8 positions match TRBD1. The receptor was derived from a human donor with alopecia areata. The sample here was CD8+ T cells sorted from blood, taken at week 4, from a patient treated with tofacitinib. The CDR3 protein is CASSLLGQGGPQPQHF. CDR3 bases: TGTGCCAGCAGTTTATTAGGACAGGGTGGGCCGCAGCCCCAGCATTTT.